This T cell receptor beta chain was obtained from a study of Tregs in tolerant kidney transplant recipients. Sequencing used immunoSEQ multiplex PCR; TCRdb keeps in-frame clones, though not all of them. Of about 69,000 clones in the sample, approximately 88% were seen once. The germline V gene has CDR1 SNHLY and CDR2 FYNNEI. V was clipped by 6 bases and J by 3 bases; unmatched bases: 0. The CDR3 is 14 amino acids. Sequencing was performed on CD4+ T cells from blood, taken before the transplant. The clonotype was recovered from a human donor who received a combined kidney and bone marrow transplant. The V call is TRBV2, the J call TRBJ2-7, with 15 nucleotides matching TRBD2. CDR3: CASRGLAGGYEQYF. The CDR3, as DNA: TGTGCCAGCAGGGGACTAGCGGGAGGCTACGAGCAGTACTTC.